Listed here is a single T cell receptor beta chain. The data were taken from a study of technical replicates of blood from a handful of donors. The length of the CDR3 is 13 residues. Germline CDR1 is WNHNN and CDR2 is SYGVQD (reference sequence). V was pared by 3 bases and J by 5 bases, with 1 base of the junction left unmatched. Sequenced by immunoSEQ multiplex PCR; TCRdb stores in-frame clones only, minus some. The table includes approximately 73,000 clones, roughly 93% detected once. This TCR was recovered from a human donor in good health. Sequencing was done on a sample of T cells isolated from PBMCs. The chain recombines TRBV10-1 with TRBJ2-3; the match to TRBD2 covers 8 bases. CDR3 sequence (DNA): TGCGCCAGCAGTGACAGCGGGGGAGATACGCAGTATTTT. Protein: CASSDSGGDTQYF.